This TCR beta chain was captured in a study of blood T cell repertoires in COVID-19. Study as a whole: Samples of COVID-19 (acute and convalescent) were obtained from the United States, Italy and Spain. The analysed material was cDNA or gDNA that came from T cells, B-cell-depleted T cells, or PBMCs.

The protocol was immunoSEQ multiplex PCR, while the TCRdb copy is restricted to in-frame clones and leaves out a portion. The repertoire consists of a few hundred thousand clones, with about 89% occurring once and the leading ten covering about 4%. The trim removed 4 bases at V and 6 bases at J, leaving 8 bases unmatched. The CDR3 length is 15 residues. Germline CDR1 is MDHEN and CDR2 is SYDVKM. In terms of age and location, participants ranged from roughly 18 to 100 years and lived in about 25 US areas. Clinical history as reported by participants underpinned cohort assignment. The specimen sequenced was PBMCs or T cells enriched from blood (not recorded which). The sequence came from a woman aged 25 to 45 who had recovered from COVID-19. This chain connects TRBV28 to TRBJ2-3, with 9 bases aligning to TRBD2. The CDR3 spells CASSSLRLADDTQYF. CDR3 sequence (DNA): TGTGCCAGCAGTTCTCTCCGACTAGCGGATGATACGCAGTATTTT. Variable domain in full (rest from reference TRBV28 and TRBJ2-3): DVKVTQSSRYLVKRTGEKVFLECVQDMDHENMFWYRQDPGLGLRLIYFSYDVKMKEKGDIPEGYSVSREKKERFSLILESASTNQTSMYLCASSSLRLADDTQYFGPGTRLTVL.